This entry concerns a single T cell receptor beta chain. The sample originates from a study of cytomegalovirus exposure and HLA in healthy donors. The CDR3 length is 16 residues. V lost 4 bases and J lost 0, with 16 bases in between. Germline loops: CDR1 MNHEY, CDR2 SVGAGI. Libraries were prepared by immunoSEQ multiplex PCR; TCRdb keeps only in-frame clonotypes and omits some of them. The repertoire holds tens of thousands of clones, with 90% to 97% as singletons. The donors were in the approximately 120-subject validation cohort; that cohort was separate from the approximately 700-subject first cohort.

Sequenced sample: PBMCs. This chain joins TRBV6-5 and TRBJ2-7, with D possibly being TRBD1 (6 bases). This TCR derives from a man in his late teens or twenties in good health and CMV-seronegative. The CDR3 is CASSSLRQVPSYEQYF. Written as DNA, the CDR3 is TGTGCCAGCAGTTCACTTAGACAGGTGCCCTCCTACGAGCAGTACTTC.